Given below is one T cell receptor (beta chain) in context. Its antigen remains unidentified. The CDR3 totals 16 residues. Losses at the gene ends were 4 bases for V and 3 bases for J; bases not matched to a gene: 9. Germline V gene sequence: CDR1 SGDLS, CDR2 YYNGEE. This entry is derived from a study of CD8 T cells in Susac syndrome. Background on the study: When blood was collected, patients with Susac syndrome were therapy-naive, were taking corticosteroids, or were receiving intravenous immunoglobulin alone. The study, taken as a whole, reports: In total CD8+ repertoires, fewer than 20 Susac-specific public clones were found, and in CD8+ TEMRA repertoires, about five were found.

Random hexamers were used to reverse transcribe the RNA input (about 0.45 to 1 ug). TCRdb re-called the immunoSEQ multiplex PCR reads through MiXCR, storing one row per CDR3 protein. The table lists around 170,000 distinct CDR3 sequences, more than 85% of them singletons. This chain connects TRBV9 to TRBJ2-2, with 7 bases matching TRBD1. The sample was CD8+ T cells from PBMCs. This TCR came from a human donor with Susac syndrome. This CDR3 is CASSYERQGYTGELFF. The CDR3 bases are TGTGCCAGCAGCTACGAAAGACAGGGATACACCGGGGAGCTGTTTTTT.